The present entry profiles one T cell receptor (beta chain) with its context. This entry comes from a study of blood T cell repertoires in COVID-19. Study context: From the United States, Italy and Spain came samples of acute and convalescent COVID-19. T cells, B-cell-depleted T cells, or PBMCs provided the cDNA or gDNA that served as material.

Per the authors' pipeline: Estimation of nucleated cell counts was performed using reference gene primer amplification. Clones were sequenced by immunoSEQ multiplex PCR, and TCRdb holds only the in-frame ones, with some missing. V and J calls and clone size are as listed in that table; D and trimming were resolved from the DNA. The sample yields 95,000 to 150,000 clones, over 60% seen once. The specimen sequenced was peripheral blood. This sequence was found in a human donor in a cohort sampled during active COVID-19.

CDR3 amino acids: CASIGVGTGDYEQYF. DNA for the CDR3: TGTGCCAGCATTGGGGTTGGGACAGGGGACTACGAGCAGTACTTC. The chain uses TRBV6-5 and TRBJ2-7, with 10 bases identical to TRBD1. Germline trimming cut 7 bases from V and 3 bases from J; bases unmatched to any gene: 9. CDR1 is MNHEY and CDR2 is SVGAGI in the germline V gene. This CDR3 comprises 15 residues.